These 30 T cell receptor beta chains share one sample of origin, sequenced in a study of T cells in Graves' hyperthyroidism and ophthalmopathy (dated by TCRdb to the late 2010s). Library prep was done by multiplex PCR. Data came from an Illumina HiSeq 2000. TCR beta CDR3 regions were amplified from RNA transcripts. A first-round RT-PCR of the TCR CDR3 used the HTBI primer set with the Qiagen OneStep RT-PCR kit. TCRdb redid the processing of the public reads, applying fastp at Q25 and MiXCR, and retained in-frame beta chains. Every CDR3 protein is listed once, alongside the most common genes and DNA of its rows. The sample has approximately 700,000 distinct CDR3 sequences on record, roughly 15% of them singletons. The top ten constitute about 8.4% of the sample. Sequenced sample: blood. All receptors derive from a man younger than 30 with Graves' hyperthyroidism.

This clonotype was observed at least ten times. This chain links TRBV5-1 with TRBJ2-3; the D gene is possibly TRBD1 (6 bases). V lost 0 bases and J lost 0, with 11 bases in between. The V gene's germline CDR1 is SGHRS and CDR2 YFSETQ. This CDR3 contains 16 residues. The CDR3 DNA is TGCGCCAGCAGCTTGGGTGTGGACAGTAGCACAGATACGCAGTATTTT. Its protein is CASSLGVDSSTDTQYF.

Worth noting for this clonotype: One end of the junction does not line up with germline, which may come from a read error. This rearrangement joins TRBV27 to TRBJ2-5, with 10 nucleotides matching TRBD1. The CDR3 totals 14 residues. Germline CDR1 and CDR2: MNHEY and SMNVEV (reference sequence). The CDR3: CAVGTGVIGETQYF. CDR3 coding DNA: TGCGCCGTTGGGACAGGGGTTATTGGAGAGACCCAGTACTTC.

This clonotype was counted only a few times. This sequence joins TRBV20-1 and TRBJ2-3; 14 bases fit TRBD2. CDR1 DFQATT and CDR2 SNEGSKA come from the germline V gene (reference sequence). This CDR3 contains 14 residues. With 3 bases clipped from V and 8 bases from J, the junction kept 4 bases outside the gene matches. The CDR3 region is CSARGLAGVATQYF. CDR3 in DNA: TGCAGTGCTAGGGGACTAGCGGGAGTGGCTACGCAGTATTTT.

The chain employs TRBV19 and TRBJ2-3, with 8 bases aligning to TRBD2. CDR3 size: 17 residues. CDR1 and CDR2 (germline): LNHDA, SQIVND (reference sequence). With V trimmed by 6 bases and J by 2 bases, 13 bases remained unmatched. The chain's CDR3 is CASSATSGSSNTDTQYF. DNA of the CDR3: TGTGCCAGTAGCGCTACTAGCGGATCTTCCAACACAGATACGCAGTATTTT.

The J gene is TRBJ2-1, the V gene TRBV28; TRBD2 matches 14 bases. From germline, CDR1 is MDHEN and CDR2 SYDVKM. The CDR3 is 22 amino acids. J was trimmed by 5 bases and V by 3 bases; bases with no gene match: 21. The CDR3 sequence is CASSLEGAQRLAGGPGDNEQFF. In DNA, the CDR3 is TGTGCCAGCAGTTTGGAGGGGGCGCAGAGACTAGCGGGAGGGCCGGGGGACAATGAGCAGTTCTTC.

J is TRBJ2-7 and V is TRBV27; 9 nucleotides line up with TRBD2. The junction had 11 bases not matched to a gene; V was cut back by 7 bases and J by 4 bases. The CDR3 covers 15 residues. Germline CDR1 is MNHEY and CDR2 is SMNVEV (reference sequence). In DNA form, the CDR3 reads TGTGCCAGCACCGAGCGAGCGGGAGGTTTGTACGAGCAGTACTTC. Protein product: CASTERAGGLYEQYF.

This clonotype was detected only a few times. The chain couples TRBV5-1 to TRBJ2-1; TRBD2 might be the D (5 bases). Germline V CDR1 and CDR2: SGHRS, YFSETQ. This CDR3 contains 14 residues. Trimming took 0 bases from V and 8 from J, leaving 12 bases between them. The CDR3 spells CASSLAGILDEQFF. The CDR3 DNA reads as TGCGCCAGCAGCTTGGCCGGGATCTTGGATGAGCAGTTCTTC.

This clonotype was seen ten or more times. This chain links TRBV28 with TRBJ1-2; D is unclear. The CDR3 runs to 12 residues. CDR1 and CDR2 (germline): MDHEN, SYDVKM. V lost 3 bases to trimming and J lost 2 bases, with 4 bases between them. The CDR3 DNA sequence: TGTGCCAGCAGTTTCCTAAACTATGGCTACACCTTC. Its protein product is CASSFLNYGYTF.

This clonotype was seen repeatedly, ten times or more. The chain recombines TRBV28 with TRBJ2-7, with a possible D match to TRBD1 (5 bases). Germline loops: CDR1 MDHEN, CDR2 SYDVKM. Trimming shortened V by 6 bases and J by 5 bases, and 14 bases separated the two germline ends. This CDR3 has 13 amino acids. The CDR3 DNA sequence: TGTGCCAGCAGGCTAGGGGCAGAACACGAGCAGTACTTC. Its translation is CASRLGAEHEQYF.

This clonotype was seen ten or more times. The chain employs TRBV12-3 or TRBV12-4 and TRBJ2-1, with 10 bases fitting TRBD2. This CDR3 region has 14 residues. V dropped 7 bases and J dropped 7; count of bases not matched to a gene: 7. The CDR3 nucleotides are TGTGCCAGCACCGAAGCGGGAGGGTTGAATGAGCAGTTCTTC. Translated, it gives CASTEAGGLNEQFF.

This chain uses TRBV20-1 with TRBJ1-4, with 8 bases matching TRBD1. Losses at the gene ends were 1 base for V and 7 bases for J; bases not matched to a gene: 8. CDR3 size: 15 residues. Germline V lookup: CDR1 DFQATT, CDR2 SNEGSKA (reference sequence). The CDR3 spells CSARALRGRVEKLFF. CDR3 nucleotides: TGCAGTGCTAGAGCCCTCAGGGGGCGAGTTGAAAAACTGTTTTTT.

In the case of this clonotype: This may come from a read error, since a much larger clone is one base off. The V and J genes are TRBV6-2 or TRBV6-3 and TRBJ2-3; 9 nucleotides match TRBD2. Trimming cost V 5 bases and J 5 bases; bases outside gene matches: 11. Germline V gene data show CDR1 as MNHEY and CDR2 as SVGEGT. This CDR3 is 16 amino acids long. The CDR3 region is CASSPYIAGAGDTQYF. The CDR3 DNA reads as TGTGCCAGCAGTCCCTACATAGCGGGAGCCGGAGATACGCAGTATTTT.

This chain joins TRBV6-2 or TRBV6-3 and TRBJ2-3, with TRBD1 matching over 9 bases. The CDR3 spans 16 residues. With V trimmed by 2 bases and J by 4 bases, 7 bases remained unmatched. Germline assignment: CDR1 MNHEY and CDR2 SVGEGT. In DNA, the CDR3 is TGTGCCAGCAGTTACGGGACAGGGCCACGACCAGATACGCAGTATTTT. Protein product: CASSYGTGPRPDTQYF.

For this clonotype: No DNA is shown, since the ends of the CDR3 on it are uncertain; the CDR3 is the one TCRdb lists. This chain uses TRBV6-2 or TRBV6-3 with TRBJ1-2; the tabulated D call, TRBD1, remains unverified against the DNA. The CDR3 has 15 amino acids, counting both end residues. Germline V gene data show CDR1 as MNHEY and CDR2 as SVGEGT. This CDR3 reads CASSSSGQGAVGYTF.

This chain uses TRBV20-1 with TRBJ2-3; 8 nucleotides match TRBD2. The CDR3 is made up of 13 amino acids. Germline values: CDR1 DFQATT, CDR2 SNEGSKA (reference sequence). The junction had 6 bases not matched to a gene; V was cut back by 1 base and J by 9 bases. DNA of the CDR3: TGCAGTGCTAGAGTTAAAATAGCGGGAACGCAGTATTTT. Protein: CSARVKIAGTQYF.

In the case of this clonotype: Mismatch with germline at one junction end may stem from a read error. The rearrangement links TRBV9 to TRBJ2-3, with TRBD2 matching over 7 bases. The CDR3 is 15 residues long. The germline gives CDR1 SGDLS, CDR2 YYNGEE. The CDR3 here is CASSETSWGTDTRYF. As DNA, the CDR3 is TGTGCCAGCAGCGAGACTAGCTGGGGCACAGATACGCGGTATTTT.

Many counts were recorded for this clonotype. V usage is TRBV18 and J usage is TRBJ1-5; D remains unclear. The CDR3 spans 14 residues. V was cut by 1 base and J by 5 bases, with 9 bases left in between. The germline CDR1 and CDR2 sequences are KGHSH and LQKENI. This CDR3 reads CASSPRRYDQPQHF. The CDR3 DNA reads TGTGCCAGCTCACCACGGCGCTACGATCAGCCCCAGCATTTT.

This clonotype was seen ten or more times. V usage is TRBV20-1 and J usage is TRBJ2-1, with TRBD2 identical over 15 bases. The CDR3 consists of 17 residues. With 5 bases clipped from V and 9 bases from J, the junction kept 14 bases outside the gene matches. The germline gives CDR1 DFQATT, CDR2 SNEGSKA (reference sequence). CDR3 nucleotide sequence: TGCAGTGCTGGACTTAGATGGACTAGCGGGAGGGGGGTTGAGCAGTTCTTC. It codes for CSAGLRWTSGRGVEQFF.

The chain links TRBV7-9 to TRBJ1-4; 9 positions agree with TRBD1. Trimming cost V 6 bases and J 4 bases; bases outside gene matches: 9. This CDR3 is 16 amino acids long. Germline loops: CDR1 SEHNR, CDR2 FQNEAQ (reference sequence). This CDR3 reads CASSSNGGQGNEKLFF. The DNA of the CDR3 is TGTGCCAGCAGTTCAAACGGGGGACAGGGTAATGAAAAACTGTTTTTT.

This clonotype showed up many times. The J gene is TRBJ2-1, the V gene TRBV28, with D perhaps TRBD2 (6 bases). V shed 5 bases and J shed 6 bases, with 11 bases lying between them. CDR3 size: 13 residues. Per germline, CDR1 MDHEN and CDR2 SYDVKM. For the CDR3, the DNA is TGTGCCAGCAGTCGACTAGGTGGCAATGAGCAGTTCTTC. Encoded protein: CASSRLGGNEQFF.

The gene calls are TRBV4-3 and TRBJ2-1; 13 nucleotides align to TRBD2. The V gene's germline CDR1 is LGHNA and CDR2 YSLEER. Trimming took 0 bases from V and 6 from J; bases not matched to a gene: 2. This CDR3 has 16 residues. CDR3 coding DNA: TGCGCCAGCAGCCAAGAGGGGACTAGCGGGGCCAATGAGCAGTTCTTC. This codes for CASSQEGTSGANEQFF.

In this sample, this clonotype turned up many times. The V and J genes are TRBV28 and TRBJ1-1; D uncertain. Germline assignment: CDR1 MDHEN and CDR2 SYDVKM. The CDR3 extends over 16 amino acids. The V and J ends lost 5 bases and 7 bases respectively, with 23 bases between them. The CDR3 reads CASSLRAAGPYNEAFF. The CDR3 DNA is TGTGCCAGCAGTCTCCGTGCGGCCGGGCCGTATAATGAAGCTTTCTTT.

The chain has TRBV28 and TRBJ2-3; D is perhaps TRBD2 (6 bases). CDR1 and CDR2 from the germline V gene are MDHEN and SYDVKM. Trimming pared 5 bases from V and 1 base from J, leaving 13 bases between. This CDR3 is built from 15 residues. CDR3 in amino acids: CASSKGDSRTDTQYF. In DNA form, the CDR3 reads TGTGCCAGCAGTAAAGGGGACTCCCGCACAGATACGCAGTATTTT.

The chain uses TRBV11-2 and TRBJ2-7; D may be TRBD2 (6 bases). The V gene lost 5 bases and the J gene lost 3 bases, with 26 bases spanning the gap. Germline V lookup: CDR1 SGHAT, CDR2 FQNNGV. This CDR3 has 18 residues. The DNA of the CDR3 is TGTGCCAGCAGCCGGATAGCGGAAGCCGAATTCCTGGTCTACGAGCAGTACTTC. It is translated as CASSRIAEAEFLVYEQYF.

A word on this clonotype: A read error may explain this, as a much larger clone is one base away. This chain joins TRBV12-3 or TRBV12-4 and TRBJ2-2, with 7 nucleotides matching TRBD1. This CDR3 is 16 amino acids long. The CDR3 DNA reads TGTGCCGGCAGTCCTTTCACAGGGGCCTACACCGGGGAGCTGTTTTTT. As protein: CAGSPFTGAYTGELFF.

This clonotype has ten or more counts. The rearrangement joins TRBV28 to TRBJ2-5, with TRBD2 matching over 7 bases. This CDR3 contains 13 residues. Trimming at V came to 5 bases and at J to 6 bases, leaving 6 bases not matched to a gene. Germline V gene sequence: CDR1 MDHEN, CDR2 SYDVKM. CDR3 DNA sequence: TGTGCCAGCAGTCCACCGGGGGGACAGACCCAGTACTTC. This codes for CASSPPGGQTQYF. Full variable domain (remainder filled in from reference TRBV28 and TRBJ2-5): DVKVTQSSRYLVKRTGEKVFLECVQDMDHENMFWYRQDPGLGLRLIYFSYDVKMKEKGDIPEGYSVSREKKERFSLILESASTNQTSMYLCASSPPGGQTQYFGPGTRLLVL.

In nucleotides, the CDR3 is TGTGCCAGTAGTGACACACCGGGACAGGGGTCCTCCTACGAGCAGTACTTC. Its translation is CASSDTPGQGSSYEQYF. The chain uses TRBV19 and TRBJ2-7, with 10 bases lining up with TRBD1. Germline-derived CDR1 and CDR2 are LNHDA and SQIVND (reference sequence). The CDR3 loop spans 17 amino acids. The V gene end was trimmed by 5 bases and the J gene end by 0 bases; junction bases not matched to a gene: 10. Looking up the rest from reference TRBV19 and TRBJ2-7 gives the full variable domain: DGGITQSPKYLFRKEGQNVTLSCEQNLNHDAMYWYRQDPGQGLRLIYYSQIVNDFQKGDIAEGYSVSREKKESFPLTVTSAQKNPTAFYLCASSDTPGQGSSYEQYFGPGTRLTVT.

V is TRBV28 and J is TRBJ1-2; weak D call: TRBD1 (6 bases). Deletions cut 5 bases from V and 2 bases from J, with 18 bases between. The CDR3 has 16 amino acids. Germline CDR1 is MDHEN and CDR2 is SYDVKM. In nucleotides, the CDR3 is TGTGCCAGCAGTGGAAGAACCGGGACACTAAACTATGGCTACACCTTC. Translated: CASSGRTGTLNYGYTF.

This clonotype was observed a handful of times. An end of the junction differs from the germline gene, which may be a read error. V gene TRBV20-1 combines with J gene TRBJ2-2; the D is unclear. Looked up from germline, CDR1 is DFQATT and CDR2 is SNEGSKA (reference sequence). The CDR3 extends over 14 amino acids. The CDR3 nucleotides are TGCAGTGCTAGAGTCTTTTGGAACAGCGGGGAGCTGTTTTTT. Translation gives CSARVFWNSGELFF.

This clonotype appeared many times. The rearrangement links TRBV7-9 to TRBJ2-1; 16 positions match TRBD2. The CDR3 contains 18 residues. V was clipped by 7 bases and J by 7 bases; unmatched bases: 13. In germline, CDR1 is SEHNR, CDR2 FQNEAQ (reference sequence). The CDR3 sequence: CASTLPGLAGGAGNEQFF. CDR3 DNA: TGTGCCAGCACCCTGCCGGGACTAGCGGGAGGGGCAGGGAATGAGCAGTTCTTC.